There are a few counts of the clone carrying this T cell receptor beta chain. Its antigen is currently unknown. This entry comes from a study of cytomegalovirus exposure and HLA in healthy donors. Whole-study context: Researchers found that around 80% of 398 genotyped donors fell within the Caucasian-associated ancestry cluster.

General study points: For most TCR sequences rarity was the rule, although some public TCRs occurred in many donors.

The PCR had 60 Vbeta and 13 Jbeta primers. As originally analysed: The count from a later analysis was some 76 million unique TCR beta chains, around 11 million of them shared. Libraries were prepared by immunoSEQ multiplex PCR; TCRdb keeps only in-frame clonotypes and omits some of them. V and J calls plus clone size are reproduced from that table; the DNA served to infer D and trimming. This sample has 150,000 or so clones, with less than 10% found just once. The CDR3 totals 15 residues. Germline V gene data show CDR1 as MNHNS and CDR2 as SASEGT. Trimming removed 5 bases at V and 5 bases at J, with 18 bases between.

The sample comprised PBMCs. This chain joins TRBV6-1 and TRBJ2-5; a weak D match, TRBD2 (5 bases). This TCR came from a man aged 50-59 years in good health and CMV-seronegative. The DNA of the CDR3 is TGTGCCAGCAGTTCCTTCAGAGCGGCCGGGGAGACCCAGTACTTC. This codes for CASSSFRAAGETQYF.